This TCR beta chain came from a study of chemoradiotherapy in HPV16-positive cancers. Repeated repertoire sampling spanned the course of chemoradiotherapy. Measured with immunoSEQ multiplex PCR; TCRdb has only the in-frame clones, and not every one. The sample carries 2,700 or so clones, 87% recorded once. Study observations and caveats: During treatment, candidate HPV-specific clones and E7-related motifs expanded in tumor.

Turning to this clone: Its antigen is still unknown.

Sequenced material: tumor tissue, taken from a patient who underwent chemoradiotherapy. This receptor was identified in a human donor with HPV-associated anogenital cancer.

The CDR3 loop reads CASARGVGSEQYF. Written as DNA, the CDR3 is TGTGCCAGTGCCAGGGGGGTCGGGAGCGAGCAGTACTTC. The chain recombines TRBV19 with TRBJ2-7, with D tentatively TRBD1 (7 bases). Germline V lookup: CDR1 LNHDA, CDR2 SQIVND (reference sequence). Deletions cut 8 bases from V and 6 bases from J, with 17 bases between. CDR3 length equals 13 residues.